These 14 T cell receptor beta chains were sequenced from one sample in a study of identical twins. TCRdb itself ran the 5' RACE reads through MiXCR, one entry per CDR3 protein. The repertoire holds fewer than 450,000 distinct CDR3 sequences, with 8.5% to 10% as singletons. The source material was naive T cells sorted from blood. Receptors were obtained from a woman aged 45-60 years in good health.

This clonotype occurred many times. This chain joins TRBV3-1 and TRBJ2-5; 9 nucleotides align to TRBD2. The CDR3 contains 14 residues. Germline-derived CDR1 and CDR2 are LGHDT and YNNKEL (reference sequence). The ends lost 6 bases at V and 2 bases at J; junction bases unmatched: 4. The CDR3 sequence is CASSRLAEQETQYF. The CDR3 region has the DNA TGTGCCAGCAGTCGACTAGCGGAACAAGAGACCCAGTACTTC.

Concerning this clonotype itself: Sequence at one end of the junction differs from germline and may be a read error. The V and J genes are TRBV5-1 and TRBJ2-4; 10 nucleotides match TRBD2. Germline loops: CDR1 SGHRS, CDR2 YFSETQ. There are 14 residues in the CDR3. CDR3 sequence (DNA): TGCGACAGCAGCTTGGAACTAGCGGGATACATTCAGTACTTC. This codes for CDSSLELAGYIQYF.

This chain uses TRBV2 with TRBJ2-3, with 9 positions matching TRBD2. V was pared by 4 bases and J by 3 bases, with 14 bases of the junction left unmatched. Germline V lookup: CDR1 SNHLY, CDR2 FYNNEI. This CDR3 is built from 18 residues. CDR3 amino acids: CASSAPLDAGGFTDTQYF. The CDR3 DNA is TGTGCCAGCAGTGCTCCATTGGATGCGGGAGGGTTTACAGATACGCAGTATTTT.

This clonotype was picked up many times. This rearrangement joins TRBV27 to TRBJ2-2; the match to TRBD1 covers 9 bases. Germline CDR1 MNHEY, CDR2 SMNVEV (reference sequence). Trimming took 7 bases from V and 4 from J; bases not matched to a gene: 10. The CDR3 runs to 16 residues. The CDR3 region is CASNLWDRASTGELFF. In nucleotides, the CDR3 is TGTGCCAGCAACTTGTGGGACAGGGCGAGCACCGGGGAGCTGTTTTTT.

This clonotype showed up many times. The genes are TRBV5-1 and TRBJ2-5; D remains unclear. The CDR3 length is 12 residues. The V gene's germline CDR1 is SGHRS and CDR2 YFSETQ. V was cut by 6 bases and J by 5 bases, with 11 bases left in between. The CDR3 region has the DNA TGCGCCAGCACCGGCCCCGGGGAGACCCAGTACTTC. Its protein is CASTGPGETQYF.

This clonotype was observed a handful of times. The chain has TRBV18 and TRBJ2-5, with 11 nucleotides matching TRBD2. V trimming: 2 bases; J trimming: 4 bases; junction bases outside the gene matches: 3. The germline V gene has CDR1 KGHSH and CDR2 LQKENI. The CDR3 extends over 15 amino acids. The CDR3, as DNA: TGTGCCAGCTCACCAGCTAGCGGGAGGTCAGAGACCCAGTACTTC. Protein product: CASSPASGRSETQYF.

The genes are TRBV18 and TRBJ2-1, with TRBD2 matching 7 bases. This CDR3 has 15 amino acids. Germline V gene sequence: CDR1 KGHSH, CDR2 LQKENI. The J segment lost 3 bases and the V segment lost 6 bases, leaving 8 bases of the junction unmatched. The CDR3 reads CASSPERDDYNEQFF. The CDR3 region has the DNA TGTGCCAGCTCCCCTGAGCGGGACGACTACAATGAGCAGTTCTTC.

The rearrangement uses TRBV10-3 and TRBJ2-5; D could derive from TRBD1 or TRBD2 (5 bases each). This CDR3 has 12 residues. Germline CDR1 is ENHRY and CDR2 is SYGVKD. Trimming stripped 2 bases from V and 4 bases from J, with 5 bases between. The CDR3 bases are TGTGCCATCAGTGAGGGGACAGAGACCCAGTACTTC. Translated, it gives CAISEGTETQYF.

This clonotype showed up many times. The V gene is TRBV29-1, the J gene TRBJ2-7; 7 positions agree with TRBD2. This CDR3 is 14 amino acids long. The junction had 9 bases not matched to a gene; V was cut back by 4 bases and J by 3 bases. Germline lookup yields CDR1 SQVTM and CDR2 ANQGSEA. The CDR3 protein is CSVGVYAGDYEQYF. The CDR3, as DNA: TGCAGCGTTGGTGTTTACGCGGGAGACTACGAGCAGTACTTC.

This clonotype was found a few times. The CDR3 region is CASSPIRTNTEAFF. DNA of the CDR3: TGTGCCAGCAGTCCGATCAGAACGAACACTGAAGCTTTCTTT. The chain uses TRBV27 and TRBJ1-1, with D unclear. Trimming pared 5 bases from V and 1 base from J, leaving 11 bases between. The CDR3 sequence is 14 residues long. Germline V gives CDR1 MNHEY, CDR2 SMNVEV (reference sequence).

In its sample, this clonotype was seen a few times. The chain carries TRBV20-1 and TRBJ2-3; 7 nucleotides match TRBD1. Germline values: CDR1 DFQATT, CDR2 SNEGSKA (reference sequence). V gave up 3 bases and J gave up 4 bases; unmatched junction bases: 4. The CDR3 has 13 amino acids. The CDR3 is CSASDRAPDTQYF. CDR3 DNA sequence: TGCAGTGCTAGCGACAGGGCCCCAGATACGCAGTATTTT.

This clonotype has only a few counts. An end of the junction differs from the germline gene, which may be a read error. The rearrangement links TRBV19 to TRBJ1-1; D gene ambiguous. Germline assignment: CDR1 LNHDA and CDR2 SQIVND (reference sequence). The length of the CDR3 is 15 residues. CDR3 amino acids: CSSSIQARGNTEAFF. CDR3 nucleotide sequence: TGTTCCAGTAGTATCCAAGCCCGGGGAAACACTGAAGCTTTCTTT.

This clonotype has more than one count but fewer than ten. The chain joins TRBV15 to TRBJ2-5; D uncertain. The CDR3 is 13 residues long. The germline V gene encodes CDR1 LNHNV and CDR2 YYDKDF (reference sequence). The V gene lost 0 bases and the J gene lost 4 bases, with 6 bases spanning the gap. Here the CDR3 reads CATSRDLRETQYF. The CDR3 DNA reads TGTGCCACCAGCAGAGATTTGAGAGAGACCCAGTACTTC.

This clonotype was detected ten times or more. The chain is built from TRBV11-3 and TRBJ2-1; D tentatively fits TRBD1 or TRBD2 (6 bases each). CDR3 length equals 19 residues. V shed 3 bases and J shed 7 bases, with 28 bases lying between them. The germline V gene has CDR1 SGHNT and CDR2 YENEEA. CDR3 loop: CASSFATYDRTTIVNEQFF. CDR3 coding DNA: TGTGCCAGCAGCTTCGCTACCTATGACAGGACTACAATAGTTAATGAGCAGTTCTTC.